This entry features one TCR beta chain sequence. No antigen is known for it. This sample is part of a study of cytomegalovirus exposure and HLA in healthy donors. Trimming cost V 1 base and J 1 base; bases outside gene matches: 3. This CDR3 is 15 amino acids long. The germline CDR1 and CDR2 sequences are SGHTA and FQGNSA. Study-wide findings and caveats: A later analysis reportedly found that, within productive TCRs, an Asian-associated ancestry cluster had fewer N-insertions than the mean observed across the 666 donors.

A multiplex PCR was run with 60 Vbeta primers and 13 Jbeta primers. Profiled with immunoSEQ multiplex PCR; TCRdb holds only in-frame clones, not every one. The repertoire has some 140,000 clones, about 80% of them found once; the top ten carry 6.5% to 7%. The gene calls are TRBV7-2 and TRBJ1-1; TRBD1 matches 7 bases. This clonotype was sampled from a middle-aged man in good health and CMV-seropositive. Sequencing was carried out using PBMCs. The CDR3 spells CASSLGAGGNTEAFF. The CDR3 region has the DNA TGTGCCAGCAGCTTAGGTGCAGGGGGGAACACTGAAGCTTTCTTT.